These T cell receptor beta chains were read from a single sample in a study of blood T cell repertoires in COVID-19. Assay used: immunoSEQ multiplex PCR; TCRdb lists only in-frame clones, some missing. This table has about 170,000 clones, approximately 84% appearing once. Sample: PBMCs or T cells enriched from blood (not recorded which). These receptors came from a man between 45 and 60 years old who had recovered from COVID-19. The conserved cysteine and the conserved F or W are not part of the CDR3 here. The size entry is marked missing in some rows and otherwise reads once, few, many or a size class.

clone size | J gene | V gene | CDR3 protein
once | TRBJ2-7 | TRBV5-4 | ASSPGEGVEQY
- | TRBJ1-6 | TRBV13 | ASSFGQENSPLH
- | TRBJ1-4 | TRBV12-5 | ASGSTGSSEKLF
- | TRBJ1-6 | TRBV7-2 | ASSPPQGLGSPLH
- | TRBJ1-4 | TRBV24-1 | ATSDSTRQGEKLF
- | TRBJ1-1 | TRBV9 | ASSVSTGNTEAF
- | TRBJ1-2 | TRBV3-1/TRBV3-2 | ASSEEPPGVYGYT
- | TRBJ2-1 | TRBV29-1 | SVELVGQGVDEQF
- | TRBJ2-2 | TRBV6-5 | ASSYSSSGELF
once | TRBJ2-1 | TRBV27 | ASSWRNEQF
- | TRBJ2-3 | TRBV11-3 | ASSLERRGASSDTQY
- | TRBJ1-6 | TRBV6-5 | ANRQGLNSPLH
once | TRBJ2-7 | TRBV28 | ASRLGAHTYEQY
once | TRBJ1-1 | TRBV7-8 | ASGVGGDTEAF
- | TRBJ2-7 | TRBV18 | ASSPRGRGEQY
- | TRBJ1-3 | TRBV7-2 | ASSLAPQGATGNTIY
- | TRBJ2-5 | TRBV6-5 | ASSQGKQTQY
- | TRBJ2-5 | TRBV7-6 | ASSLGYGNRQETQY
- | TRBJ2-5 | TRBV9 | ASSPQQGWETQY
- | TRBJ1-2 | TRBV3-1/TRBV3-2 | ASTLTGKSNYGYT
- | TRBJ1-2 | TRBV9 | ASSRNYGYT
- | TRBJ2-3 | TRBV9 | ASSPQQGTADTQY
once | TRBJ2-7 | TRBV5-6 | ASSFGLTTYEQY
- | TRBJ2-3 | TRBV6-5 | ASSYAGGVDTQY
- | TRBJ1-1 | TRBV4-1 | ASSHPQGAITEAF
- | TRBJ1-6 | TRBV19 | ASSIDGQGASPLH
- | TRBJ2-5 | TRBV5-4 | ASSLVAQGAGETQY
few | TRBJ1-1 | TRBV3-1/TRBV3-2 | ASSRIGDTEAF
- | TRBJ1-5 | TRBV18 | ASSPTGTNQPQH
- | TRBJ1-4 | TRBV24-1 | ATSDGKTGANEKLF
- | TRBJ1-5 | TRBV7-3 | ASSPSQVGAPNSNQPQH
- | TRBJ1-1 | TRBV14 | ATSMAENTEAF
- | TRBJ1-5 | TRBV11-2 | ASSFPEGHRNSNQPQH
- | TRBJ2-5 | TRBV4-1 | ASSQDASGGGETQY
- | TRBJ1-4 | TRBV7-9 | ASSVQTSNEKLF
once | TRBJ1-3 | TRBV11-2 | ASSSARGLRNTIY
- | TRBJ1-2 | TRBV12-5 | ASTNTGRYGYT
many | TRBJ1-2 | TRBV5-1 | ASSFLRGQLYGYT
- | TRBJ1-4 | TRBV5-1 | ASSFKGQNLF
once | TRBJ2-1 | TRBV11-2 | ASSLGWQGEQF
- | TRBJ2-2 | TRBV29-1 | SVEWGDRNTGELF
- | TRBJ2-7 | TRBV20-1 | SALAIGEQY
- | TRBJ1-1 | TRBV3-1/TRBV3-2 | ASSQTWQGFSAF
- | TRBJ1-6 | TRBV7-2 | ASSPPAGTYNSPLH
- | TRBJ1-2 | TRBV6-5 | ASTQGAVDGYT
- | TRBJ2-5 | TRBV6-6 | ASRASGGQRQETQY
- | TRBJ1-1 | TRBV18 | ASSRGQSNTEAF
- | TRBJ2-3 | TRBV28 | ASSLMGQGAVTDTQY
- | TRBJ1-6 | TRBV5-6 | ASSLAGLSYNSPLH
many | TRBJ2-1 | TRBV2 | ASTYGGHNEQF
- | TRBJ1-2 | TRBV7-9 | ASSFAGWALNGYT
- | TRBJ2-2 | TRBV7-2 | ASSPPTPGQERGELF
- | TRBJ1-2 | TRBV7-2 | ASSTRHLNYGYT
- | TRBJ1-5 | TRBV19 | ASSRQGASNQPQH